This T cell receptor (beta chain) comes out of a study of CD8+ T cells in alopecia areata. The CDR3 spans 13 residues. Deletions cut 1 base from V and 2 bases from J, with 3 bases between. Germline V gene sequence: CDR1 SGHDN, CDR2 FVKESK. RNA, once extracted, was reverse transcribed into cDNA for use as the sequencing template. Measured with immunoSEQ multiplex PCR; TCRdb has only the in-frame clones, and not every one. The data hold about 210,000 clones, with around 66% observed a single time. The treatment was: oral pan-JAK inhibitor, 5-10 mg twice daily. Regarding the study as a whole: A great number of expanded lesional clones endured in scalp and blood during tofacitinib.

This clone turned up a few times. Its antigen is unidentified. This chain joins TRBV14 and TRBJ1-3; no reliable D call. The specimen was CD4+ T cells sorted from blood, collected at week 44, from a patient treated with tofacitinib. This receptor was obtained from a human donor with alopecia areata. CDR3 in DNA: TGTGCCAGCAGCCAAGTCCCTGGAAACACCATATATTTT. Protein product: CASSQVPGNTIYF. Combining the CDR3 with reference TRBV14 and TRBJ1-3 gives the whole variable domain EAGVTQFPSHSVIEKGQTVTLRCDPISGHDNLYWYRRVMGKEIKFLLHFVKESKQDESGMPNNRFLAERTGGTYSTLKVQPAELEDSGVYFCASSQVPGNTIYFGEGSWLTVV.